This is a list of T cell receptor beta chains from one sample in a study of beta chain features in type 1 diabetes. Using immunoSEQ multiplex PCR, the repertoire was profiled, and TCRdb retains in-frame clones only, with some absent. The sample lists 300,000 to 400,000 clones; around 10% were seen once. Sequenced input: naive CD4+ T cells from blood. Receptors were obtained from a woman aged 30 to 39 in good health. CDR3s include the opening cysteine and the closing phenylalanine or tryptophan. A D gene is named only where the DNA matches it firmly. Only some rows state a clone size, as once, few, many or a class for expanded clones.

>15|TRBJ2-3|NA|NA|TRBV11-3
CASSVLDGGTDTQYF
TGTGCCAGCAGCGTTCTTGACGGAGGCACAGATACGCAGTATTTT
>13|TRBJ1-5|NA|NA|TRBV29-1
CSVLPGNNQPQHF
TGCAGCGTTCTCCCAGGGAACAATCAGCCCCAGCATTTT
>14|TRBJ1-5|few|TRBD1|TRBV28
CASSHGQVNQPQHF
TGTGCCAGCAGTCACGGACAGGTTAATCAGCCCCAGCATTTT
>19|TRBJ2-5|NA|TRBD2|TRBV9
CASSAYQGLAGASQETQYF
TGTGCCAGCAGCGCCTACCAGGGACTAGCGGGAGCCTCACAAGAGACCCAGTACTTC
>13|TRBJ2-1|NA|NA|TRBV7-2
CASRGGSYNEQFF
TGTGCCAGCAGGGGAGGCTCCTACAATGAGCAGTTCTTC
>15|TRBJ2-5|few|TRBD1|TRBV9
CASSLQGMGQVTQYF
TGTGCCAGCAGCTTACAGGGGATGGGTCAAGTGACCCAGTACTTC
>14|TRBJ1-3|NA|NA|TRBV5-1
CASNEGRPGNTIYF
TGCGCCAGCAACGAGGGAAGGCCTGGAAACACCATATATTTT
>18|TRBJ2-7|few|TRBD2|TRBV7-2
CASSWIAGGPSETYEQYF
TGTGCCAGCAGCTGGATAGCGGGAGGGCCCTCGGAAACCTACGAGCAGTACTTC
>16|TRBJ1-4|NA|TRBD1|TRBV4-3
CASSQGRQGAGEKLFF
TGCGCCAGCAGCCAGGGGCGACAGGGGGCAGGGGAAAAACTGTTTTTT
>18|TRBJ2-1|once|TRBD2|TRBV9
CASSVAGTSGSAYNEQFF
TGTGCCAGCAGCGTAGCGGGGACTAGCGGGAGCGCCTACAATGAGCAGTTCTTC
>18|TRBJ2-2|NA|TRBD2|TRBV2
CASSRPGTSGRPTGELFF
TGTGCCAGCAGTCGTCCCGGGACTAGCGGGAGGCCGACCGGGGAGCTGTTTTTT
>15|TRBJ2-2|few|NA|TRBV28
CASSSGSANTGELFF
TGTGCCAGCAGTAGCGGAAGCGCGAACACCGGGGAGCTGTTTTTT
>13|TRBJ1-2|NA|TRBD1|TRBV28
CATPDREAYGYTF
TGTGCCACCCCGGACAGGGAGGCCTATGGCTACACCTTC
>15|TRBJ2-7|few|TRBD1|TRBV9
CASSPRDRGVHEQYF
TGTGCCAGCAGCCCGAGGGACAGGGGCGTCCACGAGCAGTACTTC
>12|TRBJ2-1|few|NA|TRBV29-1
CSVIRLDNEQFF
TGCAGCGTCATCCGACTAGACAATGAGCAGTTCTTC
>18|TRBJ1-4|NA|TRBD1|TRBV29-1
CSVGDGTGFMATNEKLFF
TGCAGCGTCGGAGACGGGACAGGGTTTATGGCAACTAATGAAAAACTGTTTTTT
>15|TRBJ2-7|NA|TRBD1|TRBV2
CASRARQGKAYEQYF
TGTGCCAGCAGAGCGCGACAGGGAAAGGCCTACGAGCAGTACTTC
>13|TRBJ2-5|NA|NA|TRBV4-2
CASSQREEETQYF
TGTGCCAGCAGCCAGCGGGAAGAAGAGACCCAGTACTTC
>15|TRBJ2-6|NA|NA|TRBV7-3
CASSSTVAWANVLTF
TGTGCCAGCAGCTCCACGGTAGCGTGGGCCAACGTCCTGACTTTC
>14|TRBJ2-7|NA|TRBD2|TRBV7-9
CASRPAGTSVEQYF
TGTGCCAGCAGGCCCGCCGGGACTAGCGTCGAGCAGTACTTC
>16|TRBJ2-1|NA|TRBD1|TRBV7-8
CASSLGYRGPGNEQFF
TGTGCCAGCAGCTTAGGGTACAGGGGGCCGGGGAATGAGCAGTTCTTC
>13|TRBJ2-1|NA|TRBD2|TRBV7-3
CASSFGLAGEQFF
TGTGCCAGCAGCTTCGGACTAGCCGGTGAGCAGTTCTTC
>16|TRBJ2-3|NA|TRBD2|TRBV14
CASSQPGLAATDTQYF
TGTGCCAGCAGCCAACCCGGACTAGCGGCCACAGATACGCAGTATTTT
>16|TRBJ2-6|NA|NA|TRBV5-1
CASSRSFSSGANVLTF
TGCGCCAGCTCCCGGAGTTTCAGCTCTGGGGCCAACGTCCTGACTTTC
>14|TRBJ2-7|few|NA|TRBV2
CASSVEGEGYEQYF
TGTGCCAGCAGTGTAGAGGGGGAGGGCTACGAGCAGTACTTC
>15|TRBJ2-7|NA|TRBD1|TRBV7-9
CASSLTGRVSYEQYF
TGTGCCAGCAGCTTGACAGGGAGAGTCTCCTACGAGCAGTACTTC
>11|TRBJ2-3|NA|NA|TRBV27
CASRHTDTQYF
TGTGCCAGCAGACACACAGATACGCAGTATTTT
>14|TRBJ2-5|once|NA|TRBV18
CASSPTTQRETQYF
TGTGCCAGCTCACCAACAACGCAAAGAGAGACCCAGTACTTC
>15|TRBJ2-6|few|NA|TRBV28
CASSLASSGANVLTF
TGTGCCAGCAGTCTAGCGAGTAGTGGGGCCAACGTCCTGACTTTC
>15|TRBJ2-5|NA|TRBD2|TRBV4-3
CASSQAGTRQETQYF
TGCGCCAGCAGCCAAGCCGGGACTAGACAAGAGACCCAGTACTTC
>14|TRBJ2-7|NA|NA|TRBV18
CASSRGDSSYEQYF
TGTGCCAGCTCACGGGGGGATAGCTCCTACGAGCAGTACTTC
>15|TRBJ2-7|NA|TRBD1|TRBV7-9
CASSLSRQGAYEQYF
TGTGCCAGCAGCTTATCCCGACAGGGAGCCTACGAGCAGTACTTC
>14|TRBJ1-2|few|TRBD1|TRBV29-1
CSVETGTGEVHYTF
TGCAGCGTTGAGACCGGGACAGGGGAGGTGCACTACACCTTC